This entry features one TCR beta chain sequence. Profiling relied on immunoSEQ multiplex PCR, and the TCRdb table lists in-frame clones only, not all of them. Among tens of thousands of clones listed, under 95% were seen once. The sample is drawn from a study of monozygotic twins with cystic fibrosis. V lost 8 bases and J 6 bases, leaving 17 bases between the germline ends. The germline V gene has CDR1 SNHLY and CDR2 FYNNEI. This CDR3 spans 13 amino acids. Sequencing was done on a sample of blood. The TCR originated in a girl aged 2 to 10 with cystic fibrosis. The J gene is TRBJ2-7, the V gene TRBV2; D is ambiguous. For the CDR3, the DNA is TGTGCCAGCGGCGATAGGCCTTACCGCGAGCAGTACTTC. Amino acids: CASGDRPYREQYF. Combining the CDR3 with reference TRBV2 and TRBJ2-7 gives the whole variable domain EPEVTQTPSHQVTQMGQEVILRCVPISNHLYFYWYRQILGQKVEFLVSFYNNEISEKSEIFDDQFSVERPDGSNFTLKIRSTKLEDSAMYFCASGDRPYREQYFGPGTRLTVT.